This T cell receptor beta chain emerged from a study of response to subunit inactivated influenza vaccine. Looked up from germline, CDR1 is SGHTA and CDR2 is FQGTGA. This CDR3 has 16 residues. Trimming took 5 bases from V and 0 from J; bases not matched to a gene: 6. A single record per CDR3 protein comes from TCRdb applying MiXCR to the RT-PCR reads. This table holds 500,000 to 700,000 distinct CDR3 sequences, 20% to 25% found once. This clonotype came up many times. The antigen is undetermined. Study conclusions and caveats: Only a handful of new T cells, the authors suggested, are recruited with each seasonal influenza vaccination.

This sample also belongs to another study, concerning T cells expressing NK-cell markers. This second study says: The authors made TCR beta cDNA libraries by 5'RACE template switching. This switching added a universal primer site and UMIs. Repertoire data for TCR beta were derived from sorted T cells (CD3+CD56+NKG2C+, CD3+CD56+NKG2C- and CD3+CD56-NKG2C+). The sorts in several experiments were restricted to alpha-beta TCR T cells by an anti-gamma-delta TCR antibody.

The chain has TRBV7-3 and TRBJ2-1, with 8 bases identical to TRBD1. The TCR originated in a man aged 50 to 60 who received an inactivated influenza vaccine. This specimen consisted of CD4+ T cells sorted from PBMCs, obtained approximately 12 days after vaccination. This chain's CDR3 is CASSTRQGSSYNEQFF. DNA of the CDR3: TGTGCCAGCAGCACCCGACAGGGGAGCTCCTACAATGAGCAGTTCTTC.